This is a list of T cell receptor beta chains from one sample in a study of shared clonotypes between healthy human individuals. Only in-frame clones appear in the TCRdb table, and some are missing; sequencing was by immunoSEQ multiplex PCR. The sample has 1.5 million to 2.5 million clones, about 95% seen once. The sample comprised naive CD8+ T cells sorted from blood. These receptors were taken from a man aged 18 to 29 in good health. The CDR3 runs from the conserved cysteine through the conserved F or W. Each record gives: clone size, J gene, CDR3 length, V gene, CDR3 protein. For some rows the clone size is stated as once, few or many, or as a class when expanded; others skip it.

>NA|TRBJ1-1|13|TRBV6-5
CASSKFGVTEAFF
>NA|TRBJ2-2|17|TRBV4-1
CASSPGGRDTNTGELFF
>NA|TRBJ2-7|15|TRBV7-9
CASSSALDRGQQQYF
>NA|TRBJ1-5|16|TRBV18
CASSPSWTGNNQPQHF
>few|TRBJ2-1|14|TRBV18
CASSHGTAYNEQFF
>NA|TRBJ2-7|14|TRBV5-1
CASSLGLDSYEQYF
>NA|TRBJ2-2|17|TRBV28
CASSYPDSFANTGELFF
>NA|TRBJ1-2|13|TRBV29-1
CSVEEPGSYGYTF
>NA|TRBJ2-1|16|TRBV5-6
CASSTNRLVGYNEQFF
>NA|TRBJ2-7|13|TRBV7-9
CASSFEGTYEQYF
>NA|TRBJ2-1|14|TRBV7-9
CASSLDNTYNEQFF
>NA|TRBJ2-1|16|TRBV27
CASSFIRVAGPNEQFF
>NA|TRBJ1-1|16|TRBV7-2
CASRTRDDLMNTEAFF
>NA|TRBJ2-2|16|TRBV7-9
CASSSSGTANTGELFF
>NA|TRBJ1-5|16|TRBV7-8
CASSLAVWGSNQPQHF
>NA|TRBJ1-3|13|TRBV5-6
CASSGGQRRTIYF
>once|TRBJ2-4|15|TRBV7-9
CASTSWYQAKNIQYF
>once|TRBJ2-2|13|TRBV4-1
CASSPGVYGELFF
>once|TRBJ2-7|17|TRBV9
CASSVKPSGQTDGEQYF
>once|TRBJ2-7|14|TRBV7-9
CASTYGAETYEQYF
>NA|TRBJ2-7|16|TRBV4-1
CASSQVTGGGFYEQYF
>NA|TRBJ2-2|14|TRBV27
CASSFLQGGGELFF
>NA|TRBJ1-2|13|TRBV6-5
CASTGGQHYGYTF
>NA|TRBJ1-2|14|TRBV11-2
CASTSPGQVYGYTF
>NA|TRBJ1-5|15|TRBV2
CASSDQGTENQPQHF
>NA|TRBJ1-4|14|TRBV13
CASSLAQGDEKLFF
>NA|TRBJ1-1|16|TRBV5-1
CASSLAMTGLDTEAFF
>NA|TRBJ1-1|10|TRBV30
CAGTRPEAFF
>NA|TRBJ2-1|17|TRBV2
CASSDLGPGSFYNEQFF
>once|TRBJ2-7|15|TRBV11-2
CASSREGLGSYEQYF
>NA|TRBJ2-7|16|TRBV4-2
CASSQGLLGQNYEQYF
>NA|TRBJ2-1|15|TRBV11-3
CASSFASGSGNEQFF
>NA|TRBJ2-7|13|TRBV18
CASSHLSSYEQYF
>NA|TRBJ1-2|15|TRBV9
CASSVGTPTNYGYTF
>NA|TRBJ2-3|14|TRBV28
CASSLLTGTDTQYF
>NA|TRBJ2-3|17|TRBV7-9
CASSHPPWAELSSTQYF
>NA|TRBJ1-5|12|TRBV29-1
CSVESRNQPQHF